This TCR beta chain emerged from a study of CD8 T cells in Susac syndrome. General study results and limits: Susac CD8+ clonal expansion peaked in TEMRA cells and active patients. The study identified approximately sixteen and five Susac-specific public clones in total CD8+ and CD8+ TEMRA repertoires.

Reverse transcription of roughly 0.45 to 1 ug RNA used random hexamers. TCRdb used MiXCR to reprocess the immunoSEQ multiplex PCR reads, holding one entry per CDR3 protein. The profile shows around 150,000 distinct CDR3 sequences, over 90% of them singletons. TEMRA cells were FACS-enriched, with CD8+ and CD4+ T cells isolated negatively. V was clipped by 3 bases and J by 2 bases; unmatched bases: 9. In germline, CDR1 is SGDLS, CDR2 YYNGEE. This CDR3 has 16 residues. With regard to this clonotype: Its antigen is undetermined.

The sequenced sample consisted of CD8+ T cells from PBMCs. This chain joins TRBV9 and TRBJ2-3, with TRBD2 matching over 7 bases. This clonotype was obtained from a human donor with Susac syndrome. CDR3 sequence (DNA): TGTGCCAGCAGCGGAAGACTAAGCGGGACCACAGATACGCAGTATTTT. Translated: CASSGRLSGTTDTQYF.